The rows below give T cell receptor beta chains drawn from one sample of a study of Tregs in tolerant kidney transplant recipients. The repertoire was sequenced with immunoSEQ multiplex PCR; TCRdb's copy has only in-frame clones and lacks some. The repertoire has 15,000 to 18,000 clones, around nine tenths of them found once; the top ten carry roughly 13%. The material sequenced was CD8+ T cells from blood. These receptors originate from a human donor in good health. The CDR3 runs from the conserved cysteine through the conserved F or W. The D gene is left open where the match is weak. Size is stated for part of the rows, as once, few or many counts, or as a class when the clone is expanded.

clone size	D gene	V gene	J gene	CDR3 DNA	CDR3 protein
.	TRBD1	TRBV5-1	TRBJ2-2	TGCGCCAGCAGCGATGGACAGGGCGGGAACACCGGGGAGCTGTTTTTT	CASSDGQGGNTGELFF
.	TRBD2	TRBV7-9	TRBJ2-7	TGTGCCAGCAGCTTATCGCGTCTAGCGGGCGGGGACGAGCAGTACTTC	CASSLSRLAGGDEQYF
.	.	TRBV4-1	TRBJ2-1	TGCGCCAGCAGCCCCCTTGTCACCCTAGACAATGAGCAGTTCTTC	CASSPLVTLDNEQFF
few	.	TRBV27	TRBJ1-2	TGTGCCAGCAGTTTACGGGCTGACTATGGCTACACCTTC	CASSLRADYGYTF
.	TRBD2	TRBV4-3	TRBJ2-7	TGCGCCAGCAGCCAAGATCCCAGCGGGGCTTACGAGCAGTACTTC	CASSQDPSGAYEQYF
.	.	TRBV29-1	TRBJ1-2	TGCAGCGCCTGGGGCGGGCATGGCTACACCTTC	CSAWGGHGYTF
.	TRBD1	TRBV27	TRBJ2-7	TGTGCCAGCAGTCCAGGGGGGACAGGGGCACGCGAGCAGTACTTC	CASSPGGTGAREQYF
.	.	TRBV13	TRBJ2-5	TGTGCCAGCAGCTCTGGCGGCCAAGGGACCCAGTACTTC	CASSSGGQGTQYF
.	.	TRBV7-9	TRBJ2-7	TGTGCCAGCAGCTCCCCAACTAGCTACGAGCAGTACTTC	CASSSPTSYEQYF
.	.	TRBV19	TRBJ2-3	TGTGCCAGTAGTATAGGAGGCGGGGGCACAGATACGCAGTATTTT	CASSIGGGGTDTQYF
few	TRBD2	TRBV5-1	TRBJ2-1	TGCGCCAGCAGCTTGGACGGCGGGGGGGCGGATGAGCAGTTCTTC	CASSLDGGGADEQFF
.	TRBD1	TRBV27	TRBJ2-4	TGTGCCAGCAGTTGGGACAGCGATCTCCAAAATGACATTCAGTACTTC	CASSWDSDLQNDIQYF
.	TRBD2	TRBV6-5	TRBJ2-5	TGTGCCAGCAGAATAGCGGGAGGCAACCAAGAGACCCAGTACTTC	CASRIAGGNQETQYF
once	.	TRBV29-1	TRBJ1-2	TGCAGCGCCAGACCCTCCGCCGTTGACTACACCTTC	CSARPSAVDYTF
.	TRBD2	TRBV14	TRBJ2-2	TGTGCCAGCAGCCTAGCGGGAGGCACCGGGGAGCTGTTTTTT	CASSLAGGTGELFF
large	TRBD2	TRBV2	TRBJ2-3	TGTGCCAGCAGCGACCAAGCGGGGGGTTCTGGAGATACGCAGTATTTT	CASSDQAGGSGDTQYF
.	.	TRBV19	TRBJ1-1	TGTGCCAGTAATCTTGGGGCGAACACTGAAGCTTTCTTT	CASNLGANTEAFF
.	.	TRBV7-6	TRBJ2-5	TGTGCCAGCAGCTTAGAGACCTCCACCAGAGAGACCCAGTACTTC	CASSLETSTRETQYF
.	.	TRBV7-9	TRBJ2-6	TGTGCCAGCAGCTCCCCGGTAGGGAGCTCTGGGGCCAACGTCCTGACTTTC	CASSSPVGSSGANVLTF
few	TRBD1	TRBV30	TRBJ1-5	TGTGCCTGGAGTACAGGGGACAATCAGCCCCAGCATTTT	CAWSTGDNQPQHF
medium-sized	.	TRBV7-2	TRBJ2-3	TGTGCCAGCAGCTCCCTCGGAGGTACAGATACGCAGTATTTT	CASSSLGGTDTQYF
.	.	TRBV11-2	TRBJ2-7	TGTGCCAGCAGCCCAGGGGCCAGGGACCACGAGCAGTACTTC	CASSPGARDHEQYF
.	TRBD1	TRBV5-1	TRBJ1-1	TGCGCCAGCAGCTTGTTTTGTTCCCGTGACAGGGGGCCCACTGAAGCTTTCTTT	CASSLFCSRDRGPTEAFF
.	.	TRBV11-2	TRBJ1-6	TGTGCCAGCAGCCTCAATTCACCCCTCCACTTT	CASSLNSPLHF
once	.	TRBV4-1	TRBJ1-5	TGCGCCAGCAGCCCCCCCCGGAGGGGGGCCAATAGCAATCAGCCCCAGCATTTT	CASSPPRRGANSNQPQHF
.	.	TRBV4-3	TRBJ1-6	TGCGCCAGCAGCCAAGATATAACGTTTGACCCCCTCCACTTT	CASSQDITFDPLHF
few	.	TRBV7-9	TRBJ2-3	TGTGCCAGCAGCCCGGAGAGGGGGAGTACGCAGTATTTT	CASSPERGSTQYF
once	.	TRBV7-9	TRBJ2-7	TGTGCCAGCAGCTTAGTAACTCCGCCGTACGAGCAGTACTTC	CASSLVTPPYEQYF
.	.	TRBV4-3	TRBJ2-7	TGCGCCAGCAGCCAAGAAAATTCCGAGCAGTACTTC	CASSQENSEQYF
.	TRBD1	TRBV4-3	TRBJ1-5	TGCGCCAGCAGCGCCGGGACAGGCGTCAATCAGCCCCAGCATTTT	CASSAGTGVNQPQHF
.	TRBD1	TRBV19	TRBJ1-5	TGTGCCAGTAGTATCATCCCCCGACAGGGGGATCAGCCCCAGCATTTT	CASSIIPRQGDQPQHF
few	.	TRBV5-1	TRBJ2-1	TGCGCCAGCAGCTTCTCGGGTGCCTACAATGAGCAGTTCTTC	CASSFSGAYNEQFF
.	.	TRBV19	TRBJ1-1	TGTGCCAGTATTTCGGGATATGGAACTGAAGCTTTCTTT	CASISGYGTEAFF
.	.	TRBV4-3	TRBJ2-7	TGCGCCAGCAGCCAAGATTTGGGCTACGAGCAGTACTTC	CASSQDLGYEQYF
.	.	TRBV6-5	TRBJ2-7	TGTGCCAGCAGTCCCGGGGGCCACGAGCAGTACTTC	CASSPGGHEQYF